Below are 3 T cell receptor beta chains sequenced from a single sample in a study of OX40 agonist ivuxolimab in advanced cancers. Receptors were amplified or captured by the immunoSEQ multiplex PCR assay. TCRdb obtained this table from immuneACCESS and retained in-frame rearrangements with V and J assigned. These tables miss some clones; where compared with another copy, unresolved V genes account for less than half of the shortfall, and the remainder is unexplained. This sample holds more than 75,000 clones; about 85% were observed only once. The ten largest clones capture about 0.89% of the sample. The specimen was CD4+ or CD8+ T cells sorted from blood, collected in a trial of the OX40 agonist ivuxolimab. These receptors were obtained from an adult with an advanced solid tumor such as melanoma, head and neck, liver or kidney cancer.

This CDR3 is CASSLEAAAMAKNIQYF. The CDR3 coding sequence is TGTGCCAGCAGCTTAGAGGCGGCAGCTATGGCCAAAAACATTCAGTACTTC. This sequence joins TRBV7-2 and TRBJ2-4; D ambiguous. V lost 1 base to trimming and J lost 1 base, with 14 bases between them. CDR3 length equals 17 residues. Per germline, CDR1 SGHTA and CDR2 FQGNSA.

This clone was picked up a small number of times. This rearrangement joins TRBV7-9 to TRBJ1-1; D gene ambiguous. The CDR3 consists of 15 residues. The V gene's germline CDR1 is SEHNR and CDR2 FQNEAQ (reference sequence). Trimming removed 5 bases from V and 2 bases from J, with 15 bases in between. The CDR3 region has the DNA TGTGCCAGCAGCCCCTTGGTAGGGTTAAACACTGAAGCTTTCTTT. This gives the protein CASSPLVGLNTEAFF.

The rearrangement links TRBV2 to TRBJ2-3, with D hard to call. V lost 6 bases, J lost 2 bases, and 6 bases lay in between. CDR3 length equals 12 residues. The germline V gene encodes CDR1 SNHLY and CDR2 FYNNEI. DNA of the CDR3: TGTGCCAGCAGGACGACCACAGATACGCAGTATTTT. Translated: CASRTTTDTQYF.